The source of this TCR beta chain is a study of blood T cell repertoires in COVID-19. Study overall: COVID-19 samples from acute and convalescent phases originated in the United States, Italy and Spain. Sources were T cells, B-cell-depleted T cells, or PBMCs; the material itself was cDNA or gDNA.

Germline values: CDR1 MNHNS, CDR2 SASEGT. This CDR3 has 15 residues. Trimming stripped 0 bases from V and 5 bases from J, with 12 bases between. As handled by the study authors: Estimation of nucleated cell counts was performed using reference gene primer amplification. The protocol was immunoSEQ multiplex PCR, while the TCRdb copy is restricted to in-frame clones and leaves out a portion. V and J calls and clone size are given by that table; D and trimming were obtained from the DNA. The repertoire holds about 220,000 clones, with over 75% as singletons. Sequenced sample: peripheral blood. The gene calls are TRBV6-1 and TRBJ2-3; a possible D gene is TRBD1 (5 bases). This clonotype originated in a human donor in a cohort sampled during active COVID-19. CDR3 loop: CASSEAPQGGDTQYF. The CDR3 DNA reads as TGTGCCAGCAGTGAAGCGCCCCAGGGTGGAGATACGCAGTATTTT.